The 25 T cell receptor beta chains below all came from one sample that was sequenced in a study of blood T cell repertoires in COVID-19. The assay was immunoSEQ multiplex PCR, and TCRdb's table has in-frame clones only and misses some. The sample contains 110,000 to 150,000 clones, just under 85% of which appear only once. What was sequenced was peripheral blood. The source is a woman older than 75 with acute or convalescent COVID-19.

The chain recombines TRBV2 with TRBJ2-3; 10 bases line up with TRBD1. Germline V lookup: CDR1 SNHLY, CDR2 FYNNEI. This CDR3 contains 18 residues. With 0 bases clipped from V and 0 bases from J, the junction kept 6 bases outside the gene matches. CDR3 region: CASSEALGQGHSTDTQYF. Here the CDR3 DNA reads TGTGCCAGCAGTGAAGCTCTGGGACAGGGGCACAGCACAGATACGCAGTATTTT.

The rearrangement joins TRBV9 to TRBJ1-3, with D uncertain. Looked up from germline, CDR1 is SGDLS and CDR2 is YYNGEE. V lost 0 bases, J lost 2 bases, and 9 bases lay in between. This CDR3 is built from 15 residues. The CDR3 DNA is TGTGCCAGCAGCGTAGAGGGAGGCACTGGAAACACCATATATTTT. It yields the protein CASSVEGGTGNTIYF. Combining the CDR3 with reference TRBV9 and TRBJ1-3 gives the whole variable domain DSGVTQTPKHLITATGQRVTLRCSPRSGDLSVYWYQQSLDQGLQFLIQYYNGEERAKGNILERFSAQQFPDLHSELNLSSLELGDSALYFCASSVEGGTGNTIYFGEGSWLTVV.

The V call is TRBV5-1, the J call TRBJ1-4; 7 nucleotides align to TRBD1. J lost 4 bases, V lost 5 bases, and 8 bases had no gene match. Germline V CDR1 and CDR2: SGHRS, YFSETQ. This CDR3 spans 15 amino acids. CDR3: CASSLSRQGNEKLFF. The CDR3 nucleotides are TGCGCCAGCAGTCTCTCGCGACAGGGTAATGAAAAACTGTTTTTT.

This CDR3 is CASSWQQNYGYTF. The CDR3 DNA follows: TGTGCCAGCAGCTGGCAACAAAACTATGGCTACACCTTC. The V gene is TRBV5-5, the J gene TRBJ1-2, with D unclear. The CDR3 runs 13 residues. V shed 3 bases and J shed 2 bases, with 8 bases lying between them. The germline CDR1 and CDR2 sequences are SGHKS and YYEKEE (reference sequence).

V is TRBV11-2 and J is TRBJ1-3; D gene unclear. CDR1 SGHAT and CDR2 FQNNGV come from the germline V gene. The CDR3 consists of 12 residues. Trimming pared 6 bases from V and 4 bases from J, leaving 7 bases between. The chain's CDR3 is CASSRGGNTIYF. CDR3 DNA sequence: TGTGCCAGCAGTAGAGGGGGAAACACCATATATTTT.

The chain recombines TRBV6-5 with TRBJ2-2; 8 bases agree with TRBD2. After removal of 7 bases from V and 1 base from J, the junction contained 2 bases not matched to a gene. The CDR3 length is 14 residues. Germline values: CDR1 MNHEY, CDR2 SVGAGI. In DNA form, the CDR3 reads TGTGCCAGCACCGGGACTAGGAACACCGGGGAGCTGTTTTTT. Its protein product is CASTGTRNTGELFF.

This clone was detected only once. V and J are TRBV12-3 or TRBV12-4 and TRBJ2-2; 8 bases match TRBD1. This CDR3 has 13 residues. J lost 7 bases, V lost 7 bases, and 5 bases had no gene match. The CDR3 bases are TGTGCCAGCACCCAGGGGGCGGGCGGGGAGCTGTTTTTT. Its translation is CASTQGAGGELFF.

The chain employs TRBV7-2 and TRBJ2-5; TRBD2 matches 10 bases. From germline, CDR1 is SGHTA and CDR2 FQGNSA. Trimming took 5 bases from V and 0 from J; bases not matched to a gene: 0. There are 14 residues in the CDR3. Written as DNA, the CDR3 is TGTGCCAGCAGCACTAGCGGGGACCAAGAGACCCAGTACTTC. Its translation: CASSTSGDQETQYF.

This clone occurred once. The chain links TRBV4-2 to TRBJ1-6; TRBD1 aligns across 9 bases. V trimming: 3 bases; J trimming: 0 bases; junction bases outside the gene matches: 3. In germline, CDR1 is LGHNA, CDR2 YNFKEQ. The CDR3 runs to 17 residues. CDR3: CASSQDRGSSYNSPLHF. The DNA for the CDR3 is TGTGCCAGCAGCCAGGACAGGGGAAGCTCCTATAATTCACCCCTCCACTTT.

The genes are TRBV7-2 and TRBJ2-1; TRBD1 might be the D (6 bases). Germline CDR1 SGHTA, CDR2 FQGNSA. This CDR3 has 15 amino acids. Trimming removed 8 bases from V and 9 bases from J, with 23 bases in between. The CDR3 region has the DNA TGTGCCAGCTTCACCTATTTGACAGGCAGGGGTGAGCAGTTCTTC. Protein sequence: CASFTYLTGRGEQFF.

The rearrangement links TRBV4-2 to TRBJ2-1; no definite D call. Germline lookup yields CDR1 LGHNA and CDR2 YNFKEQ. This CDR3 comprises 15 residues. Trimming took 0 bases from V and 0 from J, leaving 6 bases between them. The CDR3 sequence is CASSQDIVSYNEQFF. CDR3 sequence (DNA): TGTGCCAGCAGCCAAGACATTGTCTCCTACAATGAGCAGTTCTTC.

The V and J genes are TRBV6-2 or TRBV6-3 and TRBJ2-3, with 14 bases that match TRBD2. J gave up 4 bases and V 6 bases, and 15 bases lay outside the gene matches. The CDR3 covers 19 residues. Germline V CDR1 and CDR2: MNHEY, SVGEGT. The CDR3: CASSLAGLAGAQKPDTQYF. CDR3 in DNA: TGTGCCAGCAGCCTAGCGGGACTAGCGGGGGCCCAAAAGCCAGATACGCAGTATTTT.

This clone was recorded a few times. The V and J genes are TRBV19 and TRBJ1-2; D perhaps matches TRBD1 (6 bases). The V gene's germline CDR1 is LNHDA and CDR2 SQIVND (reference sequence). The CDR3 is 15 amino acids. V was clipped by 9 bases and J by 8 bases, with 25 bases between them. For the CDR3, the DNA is TGTGCCAGCCGAAACCTTAGATCAGGGGTTGACGGCTACACCTTC. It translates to CASRNLRSGVDGYTF.

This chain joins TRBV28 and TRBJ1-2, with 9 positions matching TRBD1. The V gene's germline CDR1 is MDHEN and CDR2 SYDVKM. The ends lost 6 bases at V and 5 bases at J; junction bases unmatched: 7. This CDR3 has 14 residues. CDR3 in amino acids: CASRRRDREYGYTF. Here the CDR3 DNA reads TGTGCCAGCAGGCGCCGGGACAGGGAGTATGGCTACACCTTC.

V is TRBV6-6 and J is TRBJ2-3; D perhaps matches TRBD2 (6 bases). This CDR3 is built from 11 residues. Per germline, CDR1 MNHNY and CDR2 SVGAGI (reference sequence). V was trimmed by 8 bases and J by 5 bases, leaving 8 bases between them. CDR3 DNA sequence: TGTGCCAGCCGAGCGGGAGATACGCAGTATTTT. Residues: CASRAGDTQYF.

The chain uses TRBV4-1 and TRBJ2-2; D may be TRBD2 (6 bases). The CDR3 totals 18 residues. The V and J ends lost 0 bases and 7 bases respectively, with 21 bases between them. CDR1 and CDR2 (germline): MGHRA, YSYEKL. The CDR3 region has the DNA TGCGCCAGCAGCCAAGATTTCCAACGCAGCTACGGGGGCGGGGAGCTGTTTTTT. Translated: CASSQDFQRSYGGGELFF.

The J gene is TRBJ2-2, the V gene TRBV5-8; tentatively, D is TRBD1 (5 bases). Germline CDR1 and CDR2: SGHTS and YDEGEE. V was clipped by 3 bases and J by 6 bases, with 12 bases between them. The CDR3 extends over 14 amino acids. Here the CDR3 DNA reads TGTGCCAGCAGCTCAGCAGGGAATTCCGGGGAGCTGTTTTTT. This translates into CASSSAGNSGELFF.

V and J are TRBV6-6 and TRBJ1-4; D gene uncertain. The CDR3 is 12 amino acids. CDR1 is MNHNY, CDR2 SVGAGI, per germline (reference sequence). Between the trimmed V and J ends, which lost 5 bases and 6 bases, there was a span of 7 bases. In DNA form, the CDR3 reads TGTGCCAGCAGTCCCCCGGATGAAAAACTGTTTTTT. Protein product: CASSPPDEKLFF.

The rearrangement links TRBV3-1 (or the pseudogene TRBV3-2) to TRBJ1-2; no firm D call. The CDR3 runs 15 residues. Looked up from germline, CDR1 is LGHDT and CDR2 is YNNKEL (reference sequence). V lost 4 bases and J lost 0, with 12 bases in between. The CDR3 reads CASSPQAQTNYGYTF. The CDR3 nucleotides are TGTGCCAGCAGCCCGCAAGCGCAAACTAACTATGGCTACACCTTC.

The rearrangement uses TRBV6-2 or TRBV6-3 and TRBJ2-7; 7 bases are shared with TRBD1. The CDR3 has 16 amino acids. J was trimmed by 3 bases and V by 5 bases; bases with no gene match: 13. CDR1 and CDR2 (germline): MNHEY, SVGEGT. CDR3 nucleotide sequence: TGTGCCAGCAGTCCCCACCTGACAGGGAGATTCTACGAGCAGTACTTC. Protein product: CASSPHLTGRFYEQYF.

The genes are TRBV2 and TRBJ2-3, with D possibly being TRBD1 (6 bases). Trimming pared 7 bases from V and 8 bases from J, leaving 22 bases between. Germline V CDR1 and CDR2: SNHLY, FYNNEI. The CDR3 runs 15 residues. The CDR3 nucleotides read TGTGCCAGCACCCCCCCGAGTCAGGGACACCGTACGCAGTATTTT. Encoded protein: CASTPPSQGHRTQYF.

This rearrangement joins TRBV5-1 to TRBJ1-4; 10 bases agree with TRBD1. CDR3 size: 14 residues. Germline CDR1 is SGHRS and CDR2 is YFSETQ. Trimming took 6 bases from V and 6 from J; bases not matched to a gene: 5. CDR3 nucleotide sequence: TGCGCCAGCATGACCGGGACAGGGGATGAAAAACTGTTTTTT. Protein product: CASMTGTGDEKLFF.

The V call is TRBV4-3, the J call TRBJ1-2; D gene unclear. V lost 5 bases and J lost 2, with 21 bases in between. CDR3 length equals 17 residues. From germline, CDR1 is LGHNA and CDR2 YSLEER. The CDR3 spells CASSSALGGYLNYGYTF. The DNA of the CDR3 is TGCGCCAGCAGCTCAGCCCTAGGCGGATACTTAAACTATGGCTACACCTTC.

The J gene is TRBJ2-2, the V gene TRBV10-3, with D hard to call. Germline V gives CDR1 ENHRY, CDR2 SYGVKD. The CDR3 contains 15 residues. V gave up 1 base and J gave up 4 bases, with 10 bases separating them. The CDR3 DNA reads TGTGCCATCAGTGAGTTCCAGTCAGGCACCGGGGAGCTGTTTTTT. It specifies CAISEFQSGTGELFF.

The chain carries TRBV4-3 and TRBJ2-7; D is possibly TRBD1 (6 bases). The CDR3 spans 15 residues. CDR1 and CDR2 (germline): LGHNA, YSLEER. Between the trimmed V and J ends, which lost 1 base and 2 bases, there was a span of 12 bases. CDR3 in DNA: TGCGCCAGCAGCCAAGTTTTACAGGGACCCTACGAGCAGTACTTC. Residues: CASSQVLQGPYEQYF.